This T cell receptor beta chain emerged from a study of beta chain features in type 1 diabetes listed by TCRdb under 2018. With regard to the full study: Mean age, gender distribution, total cell number and subset yield were not different between patients and healthy donors. In the study, TCRB repertoires of sorted circulating CD4+ T cell subsets from recently diagnosed type 1 diabetes patients were compared with those of matched healthy donors. A total of roughly 98,000,000 sorted cells were examined across all samples, and a strong correlation was observed between cell number per subset and RNA yield. Naive and central memory subsets were obtained from all 30 or so donors, but regulatory and stem cell-like memory subsets were isolated from only 8 patients and roughly 8 healthy donors. General study outcomes and caveats: At VDJ recombination sites, patients with type 1 diabetes made fewer insertions and deleted more nucleotides, a pattern implying thymic rearrangement abnormalities. Because cDNA was sequenced instead of genomic DNA, activated cells with high expression could be over-represented, although the groups did not differ in activation or CD3 levels. PCR might favor shorter templates, but patient and control samples were amplified and corrected together, so any skew would affect both groups equally. The naive, central memory and regulatory TCRB repertoires appeared to resemble one another more closely among patients than among healthy donors. In all four CD4+ subsets, TCRB CDR3 length was moderately but significantly shorter in type 1 diabetes patients. HLA sub-analyses involved small numbers of individuals, so any influence of HLA type on TCRB rearrangement remained unresolved.

All of the isolated RNA was reverse transcribed with the High Capacity cDNA Reverse Transcription Kit, so expressed TCRB transcripts were sequenced. Deep immunoSEQ sequencing was applied to naive, central memory and regulatory T cell samples, giving an average of roughly 3.3 million total reads per sample. Sorted cells were lysed in RLT buffer and RNA was extracted with DNase-treated RNeasy Micro or Mini kits, depending on cell number. Each cell subset was processed on its own to prevent cross-contamination, while patient and healthy donor samples were processed together. Using the immunoSEQ multiplex PCR, TCRB sequences were amplified from cDNA into 87-bp fragments spanning the CDR3 region. Amplicons were sequenced on the Illumina HiSeq platform. The authors processed their data as follows. Synthetic template baselines were used to correct PCR bias computationally, reads within Hamming distance 2 were collapsed together, and singletons that could not be merged were discarded. Reads were aligned against IMGT so that V, D and J genes, CDR3 length and insertions or deletions at six rearrangement sites could be assigned. Within each subset, clonotype counts were normalized to sorted cell number, after which true diversity and Gini coefficients were computed with the tcR R package. Repertoire sharing was quantified using the overlap coefficient calculated on TCRB nucleotide sequences. Out-of-frame TCRB sequences from naive cells were analyzed to stand in for the pre-selection repertoire. The immuneACCESS repertoire file appears here via TCRdb, limited to in-frame rearrangements. These files lack a portion of the clones; in checked studies, under half of the deficit traces to unresolved V genes, and the cause of the others is not known. V and J calls and clone size are copied from that table; D and trimming were computed from the DNA. In all, the sample holds some 200,000 clones, and roughly 16% of those were seen once. The ten most abundant clones make up roughly 0.08% of the sample.

From V the trimming removes 4 bases and from J it removes 2 bases, while the gene matches leave 10 bases of the junction unaccounted for. Based on the germline V gene, the CDR1 and CDR2 sequences are LGHNA and YSLEER. CDR3 length: 17 amino acids, cysteine to phenylalanine. Just CDR3 DNA is preserved here, 51 bases in frame from base 1. On this clone itself: The antigen it recognizes is unknown. No base quality values were provided; no much bigger clone lies one nucleotide off.

A single peripheral blood draw of around 0.11 L on average was collected from each donor into heparinised tubes. Naive, central memory, regulatory and stem cell-like memory CD4+ T cells were sorted on a BD FACSAria II using a panel including CD45RO, CCR7, CD25, CD127, CD95 and CD27. All sorted populations exceeded 95% purity. PBMCs were separated immediately by Lymphoprep density gradient centrifugation and were stained directly, without being cultured. Samples were stained and sorted in pairs, with one healthy donor and one patient per experiment, so that batch effects were minimized. Recombination joined TRBV4-3 with TRBJ2-3, with 9 junctional bases fitting TRBD2. This sequence originates from a man aged 30 to 39 with type 1 diabetes. Sequenced sample: naive CD4+ T cells from blood. What the cell subset or site label conveys for this sample: true naive CD4+ T cells. The CDR3 region has the sequence CASSRQTSGHNTDTQYF. The DNA sequence is given as TGCGCCAGCAGCCGGCAGACTAGCGGTCACAACACAGATACGCAGTATTTT.